Each of the 27 T cell receptor beta chains below was sequenced from the same sample in a study of cytomegalovirus exposure and HLA in healthy donors. Vbeta (60) and Jbeta (13) primers were used in the PCR. Data came from immunoSEQ multiplex PCR; TCRdb stores just in-frame clones and leaves some out. The sample gives approximately 140,000 clones, more than 75% of which show up once; about 6.8% is in the top ten. Sequencing was performed on PBMCs. The receptors originated from a woman between 35 and 50 years old in good health and CMV-seropositive.

V gene TRBV29-1 combines with J gene TRBJ1-3, with D perhaps matching TRBD1 (5 bases). Germline CDR1 is SQVTM and CDR2 is ANQGSEA. The V gene lost 3 bases and the J gene lost 8 bases, with 14 bases spanning the gap. The CDR3 loop spans 13 amino acids. CDR3 coding DNA: TGCAGCGTTGACCTCTCGGGGGGGGACACCATATATTTT. It encodes CSVDLSGGDTIYF. Full variable domain (missing parts from reference TRBV29-1 and TRBJ1-3): SAVISQKPSRDICQRGTSLTIQCQVDSQVTMMFWYRQQPGQSLTLIATANQGSEATYESGFVIDKFPISRPNLTFSTLTVSNMSPEDSSIYLCSVDLSGGDTIYFGEGSWLTVV.

This clone was recorded a few times. V and J are TRBV9 and TRBJ2-1; D is undetermined. The CDR3 has 18 residues. In germline, CDR1 is SGDLS, CDR2 YYNGEE. V was clipped by 0 bases and J by 5 bases, with 21 bases between them. The CDR3 reads CASSVGPPGYPTNNEQFF. The CDR3 DNA reads TGTGCCAGCAGCGTAGGGCCCCCCGGGTACCCCACAAACAATGAGCAGTTCTTC.

This clone turned up a few times. The CDR3 DNA reads as TGTGCCAGCAGTGACTCGTCCGGGTACACCGGGGAGCTGTTTTTT. Translation gives CASSDSSGYTGELFF. V is TRBV6-4 and J is TRBJ2-2; the D is unclear. Trimming removed 0 bases at V and 3 bases at J, with 8 bases between. This CDR3 has 15 amino acids. CDR1 is MRHNA, CDR2 SNTAGT, per germline.

The rearrangement joins TRBV5-6 to TRBJ1-1; D perhaps matches TRBD1 (5 bases). Germline lookup yields CDR1 SGHDT and CDR2 YYEEEE. The V end was cut by 1 base, the J end by 5 bases, with 12 bases between. This CDR3 has 14 residues. The CDR3 reads CASSLTYQGTEAFF. The CDR3 DNA reads as TGTGCCAGCAGCTTGACTTACCAGGGAACTGAAGCTTTCTTT.

The chain is built from TRBV11-2 and TRBJ1-1; 7 nucleotides line up with TRBD1. CDR3 length: 13 residues. Unmatched junction bases numbered 4, after V lost 8 bases and J lost 1 base. Germline assignment: CDR1 SGHAT and CDR2 FQNNGV. The CDR3 DNA sequence: TGTGCCAGCGCAGGGGGTCGGAACACTGAAGCTTTCTTT. Protein product: CASAGGRNTEAFF.

This clone was counted between two and nine times. The chain has TRBV7-9 and TRBJ2-4; weak D call: TRBD2 (5 bases). The V gene lost 5 bases and the J gene lost 0 bases, with 11 bases spanning the gap. Germline CDR1 SEHNR, CDR2 FQNEAQ (reference sequence). CDR3 length: 15 amino acids. CDR3 DNA sequence: TGTGCCAGCAGCCGGGGAGCTCTAGCCAAAAACATTCAGTACTTC. It translates to CASSRGALAKNIQYF.

This chain uses TRBV10-3 with TRBJ2-5, with TRBD1 identical over 11 bases. The CDR3 is 15 residues long. J gave up 2 bases and V 10 bases, and 9 bases lay outside the gene matches. Germline V CDR1 and CDR2: ENHRY, SYGVKD. This CDR3 is CATQEGTGGQETQYF. CDR3 nucleotide sequence: TGTGCCACCCAAGAAGGGACAGGGGGACAAGAGACCCAGTACTTC.

J is TRBJ2-5 and V is TRBV5-1, with a tentative D call TRBD2 (5 bases). The CDR3 runs to 14 residues. CDR1 is SGHRS and CDR2 is YFSETQ in the germline V gene. Trimming left V 2 bases short and J 5 bases short, with 13 bases between. The CDR3 here is CASSLGLLSETQYF. The CDR3 coding sequence is TGCGCCAGCAGCTTAGGACTCCTCTCGGAGACCCAGTACTTC.

The chain employs TRBV18 and TRBJ2-1; the D gene is possibly TRBD1 (6 bases). The germline V and J ends were trimmed by 6 bases and 2 bases, with 8 bases remaining between them. CDR1 and CDR2 from the germline V gene are KGHSH and LQKENI. The CDR3 runs to 13 residues. In DNA, the CDR3 is TGTGCCAGCTCTACAGGGACCTACAATGAGCAGTTCTTC. The encoded protein is CASSTGTYNEQFF.

V and J are TRBV11-3 and TRBJ1-1, with D unclear. The germline gives CDR1 SGHNT, CDR2 YENEEA. The V end lost 1 base, the J end lost 4 bases, and 10 bases lay between the germline ends. This CDR3 has 14 amino acids. Here the CDR3 reads CASSLGLGLTEAFF. The CDR3 DNA sequence: TGTGCCAGCAGCTTAGGCCTCGGACTCACTGAAGCTTTCTTT.

V usage is TRBV7-3 and J usage is TRBJ2-6; 9 bases agree with TRBD2. Germline V gene data show CDR1 as SGHTA and CDR2 as FQGTGA. Trimming removed 7 bases from V and 3 bases from J; junction bases left unmatched: 16. The CDR3 is 19 residues long. The CDR3 protein is CASIIGPVAGAGGANVLTF. CDR3 bases: TGTGCCAGCATCATTGGACCCGTAGCGGGAGCAGGTGGGGCCAACGTCCTGACTTTC.

The chain recombines TRBV19 with TRBJ2-2, with 10 bases fitting TRBD2. Trimming removed 8 bases from V and 6 bases from J; junction bases left unmatched: 3. Looked up from germline, CDR1 is LNHDA and CDR2 is SQIVND (reference sequence). CDR3 length: 13 amino acids. In DNA, the CDR3 is TGTGCCAGTTCTAGCGGGAGAGCCGGGGAGCTGTTTTTT. This codes for CASSSGRAGELFF. Combining the CDR3 with reference TRBV19 and TRBJ2-2 gives the whole variable domain DGGITQSPKYLFRKEGQNVTLSCEQNLNHDAMYWYRQDPGQGLRLIYYSQIVNDFQKGDIAEGYSVSREKKESFPLTVTSAQKNPTAFYLCASSSGRAGELFFGEGSRLTVL.

This rearrangement joins TRBV15 to TRBJ2-7, with D perhaps matching TRBD2 (6 bases). The germline gives CDR1 LNHNV, CDR2 YYDKDF (reference sequence). Trimming removed 0 bases from V and 7 bases from J, with 10 bases in between. The CDR3 consists of 13 residues. CDR3 region: CATSRDRRGEQYF. The CDR3, as DNA: TGTGCCACCAGCAGAGATAGGAGGGGAGAGCAGTACTTC.

The CDR3, as DNA: TGCGCCAGCCGAGGAGGGACTAGCGGGAGAAAGAGCGAGCAGTACTTC. Protein sequence: CASRGGTSGRKSEQYF. This sequence joins TRBV10-1 and TRBJ2-7, with 14 bases matching TRBD2. The CDR3 is 16 amino acids. With V trimmed by 8 bases and J by 6 bases, 12 bases remained unmatched. Germline CDR1 is WNHNN and CDR2 is SYGVQD (reference sequence).

This clone has a single count. The rearrangement joins TRBV27 to TRBJ1-1; D uncertain. The CDR3 loop spans 14 amino acids. Trimming took 0 bases from V and 4 from J, leaving 9 bases between them. Germline lookup yields CDR1 MNHEY and CDR2 SMNVEV (reference sequence). CDR3 loop: CASSLSPRSTEAFF. CDR3 DNA: TGTGCCAGCAGTTTATCCCCGAGGAGCACTGAAGCTTTCTTT.

V is TRBV11-2 and J is TRBJ2-5; 8 nucleotides agree with TRBD1. Germline V gene lookup returns CDR1 SGHAT and CDR2 FQNNGV. Losses at the gene ends were 6 bases for V and 5 bases for J; bases not matched to a gene: 5. CDR3 length equals 13 residues. The CDR3 is CASRSRQGETQYF. CDR3 DNA sequence: TGTGCCAGCAGATCAAGACAGGGGGAGACCCAGTACTTC. The full variable domain, rest sourced from reference TRBV11-2 and TRBJ2-5, is EAGVAQSPRYKIIEKRQSVAFWCNPISGHATLYWYQQILGQGPKLLIQFQNNGVVDDSQLPKDRFSAERLKGVDSTLKIQPAKLEDSAVYLCASRSRQGETQYFGPGTRLLVL.

The chain is built from TRBV18 and TRBJ2-1, with D perhaps TRBD2 (5 bases). The CDR3 length is 16 residues. Between the trimmed V and J ends, which lost 8 bases and 3 bases, there was a span of 20 bases. Germline V gives CDR1 KGHSH, CDR2 LQKENI. The CDR3 region has the DNA TGTGCCAGCAAAATATACCGGGATACGTTCTACAATGAGCAGTTCTTC. It translates to CASKIYRDTFYNEQFF.

This rearrangement joins TRBV7-2 to TRBJ2-7; the D gene is possibly TRBD1 (6 bases). CDR3 length: 14 residues. CDR1 is SGHTA and CDR2 is FQGNSA in the germline V gene. V was cut by 5 bases and J by 2 bases, with 13 bases left in between. In DNA form, the CDR3 reads TGTGCCAGCAGCCCCCGCCGGGACACCTACGAGCAGTACTTC. Translation: CASSPRRDTYEQYF.

The chain employs TRBV27 and TRBJ2-7; D is possibly TRBD2 (7 bases). From germline, CDR1 is MNHEY and CDR2 SMNVEV (reference sequence). Deletions cut 2 bases from V and 3 bases from J, with 14 bases between. CDR3 length: 15 residues. The CDR3: CASSLGGGSFYEQYF. The CDR3, as DNA: TGTGCCAGCAGTTTAGGGGGCGGGAGCTTCTACGAGCAGTACTTC.

The chain has TRBV18 and TRBJ2-6; tentatively, D is TRBD1 (6 bases). The V gene lost 5 bases and the J gene lost 9 bases, with 17 bases spanning the gap. The CDR3 length is 15 residues. In germline, CDR1 is KGHSH, CDR2 LQKENI. The CDR3 is CASSARGTSSNVLTF. The CDR3 region has the DNA TGTGCCAGCTCAGCACGAGGGACATCAAGCAACGTCCTGACTTTC.

On this clone itself: At one end the junction does not follow the germline gene, possibly because of a read error. The chain joins TRBV7-9 to TRBJ2-7, with 8 positions matching TRBD1. Germline V gene lookup returns CDR1 SEHNR and CDR2 FQNEAQ (reference sequence). The CDR3 runs to 13 residues. CDR3 DNA sequence: TGTTCCAGCAGCCTAGGGGACAGGAATGAGCAGTACTTC. This sequence encodes CSSSLGDRNEQYF. Supplemented by reference TRBV7-9 and TRBJ2-7, the full variable domain reads DTGVSQNPRHKITKRGQNVTFRCDPISEHNRLYWYRQTLGQGPEFLTYFQNEAQLEKSRLLSDRFSAERPKGSFSTLEIQRTEQGDSAMYLCSSSLGDRNEQYFGPGTRLTVT.

The rearrangement links TRBV6-6 to TRBJ2-3; 9 nucleotides agree with TRBD2. The CDR3 is 16 residues long. Germline V gives CDR1 MNHNY, CDR2 SVGAGI (reference sequence). With 0 bases clipped from V and 4 bases from J, the junction kept 5 bases outside the gene matches. The CDR3 loop reads CASSYSPLAGADTQYF. The CDR3 DNA reads as TGTGCCAGCAGTTACTCGCCGTTAGCGGGGGCAGATACGCAGTATTTT.

The chain carries TRBV28 and TRBJ2-7; TRBD2 agrees at 9 bases. With V trimmed by 3 bases and J by 4 bases, 13 bases remained unmatched. Germline V lookup: CDR1 MDHEN, CDR2 SYDVKM. CDR3 length: 17 amino acids. In DNA, the CDR3 is TGTGCCAGCAGTTTCGGTCACGGTTTAGCGGGAGCTTACGAGCAGTACTTC. This sequence encodes CASSFGHGLAGAYEQYF.

With regard to this clone: At one end the junction does not follow the germline gene, possibly because of a read error. The CDR3 bases are TGTGCTAGCAGCTTTGGAAATAGCGGGAGGGTAGAGACCCAGTACTTC. Protein sequence: CASSFGNSGRVETQYF. This chain connects TRBV7-7 to TRBJ2-5; TRBD2 agrees at 11 bases. Germline V gene sequence: CDR1 SSHAT, CDR2 FNYEAQ (reference sequence). The CDR3 sequence is 16 residues long.

The rearrangement links TRBV7-9 to TRBJ2-3, with 7 nucleotides matching TRBD2. This CDR3 spans 14 amino acids. With V trimmed by 5 bases and J by 5 bases, 7 bases remained unmatched. Germline values: CDR1 SEHNR, CDR2 FQNEAQ (reference sequence). Here the CDR3 reads CASSLQRDVDTQYF. CDR3 bases: TGTGCCAGCAGCCTACAGCGGGACGTAGATACGCAGTATTTT.

The chain employs TRBV6-5 and TRBJ1-4; no clear D gene. The germline V gene has CDR1 MNHEY and CDR2 SVGAGI. The CDR3 totals 14 residues. Trimming removed 4 bases from V and 0 bases from J, with 6 bases in between. CDR3 sequence (DNA): TGTGCCAGCAGTTCCGTTGCAACTAATGAAAAACTGTTTTTT. Amino acid sequence: CASSSVATNEKLFF.

The chain carries TRBV6-5 and TRBJ2-3; D possibly corresponds to TRBD2 (6 bases). The germline CDR1 and CDR2 sequences are MNHEY and SVGAGI. The CDR3 length is 13 residues. Trimming removed 7 bases at V and 1 base at J, with 9 bases between. As DNA, the CDR3 is TGTGCCAGCACCGGGAGCGGCACAGATACGCAGTATTTT. Translation: CASTGSGTDTQYF.